These 15 T cell receptor beta chains originate from one sample sequenced in a study of shared clonotypes between healthy human individuals. Generated by immunoSEQ multiplex PCR, the TCRdb table keeps only in-frame clones and is missing some. The data contain fewer than 1.6 million clones, approximately 98.5% of them singletons. The sample taken for sequencing was naive CD4+ T cells sorted from blood. Noted subset: CD45RA+ positively selected. The receptors were sampled from a man in his thirties or forties in good health.

This clone was counted a single time. V gene TRBV6-5 combines with J gene TRBJ1-2, with D perhaps TRBD1 (5 bases). This CDR3 is 14 amino acids long. The V gene's germline CDR1 is MNHEY and CDR2 SVGAGI. Trimming removed 5 bases from V and 2 bases from J, with 12 bases in between. The CDR3 region is CASSGRDVNYGYTF. The CDR3 DNA sequence: TGTGCCAGCAGTGGACGGGACGTCAACTATGGCTACACCTTC.

V and J are TRBV9 and TRBJ2-7; 7 bases match TRBD2. CDR3 length: 15 amino acids. Germline assignment: CDR1 SGDLS and CDR2 YYNGEE. Trimming cost V 2 bases and J 4 bases; bases outside gene matches: 9. The CDR3 region is CASSVRSGRGYEQYF. The CDR3 DNA reads as TGTGCCAGCAGCGTTAGGTCGGGGAGGGGTTACGAGCAGTACTTC.

CDR3 DNA: TGCGCCAGCAGCTTGGTTTGGGGAATTGGATACGAGCAGTACTTC. It specifies CASSLVWGIGYEQYF. The V and J genes are TRBV5-1 and TRBJ2-7; D is unclear. In germline, CDR1 is SGHRS, CDR2 YFSETQ. The V and J ends lost 0 bases and 4 bases respectively, with 14 bases between them. This CDR3 has 15 amino acids.

The genes are TRBV15 and TRBJ2-2; 13 bases line up with TRBD2. Trimming took 6 bases from V and 6 from J; bases not matched to a gene: 7. The V gene's germline CDR1 is LNHNV and CDR2 YYDKDF (reference sequence). The CDR3 has 16 amino acids. The CDR3 DNA reads TGTGCCACCAGGATAAGGACTAGCGGGAGTTCCGGGGAGCTGTTTTTT. This translates into CATRIRTSGSSGELFF.

This chain connects TRBV9 to TRBJ1-4; possible D gene TRBD1, 6 bases. The CDR3 sequence is 17 residues long. The germline V and J ends were trimmed by 0 bases and 8 bases, with 20 bases remaining between them. Looked up from germline, CDR1 is SGDLS and CDR2 is YYNGEE. In DNA form, the CDR3 reads TGTGCCAGCAGCGTAGGTCCCCCCGGGACATCTGAAGAAAAACTGTTTTTT. Protein: CASSVGPPGTSEEKLFF.

V usage is TRBV18 and J usage is TRBJ1-1; D call uncertain. The CDR3 spans 15 residues. V lost 2 bases, J lost 1 base, and 11 bases lay in between. Germline V gives CDR1 KGHSH, CDR2 LQKENI. The DNA of the CDR3 is TGTGCCAGCTCACCAACCGGAGCTGAGAACACTGAAGCTTTCTTT. Translating it yields CASSPTGAENTEAFF.

CDR3 sequence reads: CASSPPSPVYKTQYF. CDR3 DNA sequence: TGTGCCAGTAGTCCGCCATCCCCGGTTTATAAGACCCAGTACTTC. The J gene is TRBJ2-5, the V gene TRBV19, with D unresolved. Germline CDR1 and CDR2: LNHDA and SQIVND (reference sequence). With 5 bases removed from V and 6 bases from J, the gap between germline ends came to 19 bases. The CDR3 loop spans 15 amino acids.

The rearrangement uses TRBV5-5 and TRBJ2-7, with TRBD1 as a possible D gene (5 bases). The CDR3 covers 14 residues. CDR1 SGHKS and CDR2 YYEKEE come from the germline V gene (reference sequence). The V gene lost 3 bases and the J gene lost 4 bases, with 14 bases spanning the gap. The CDR3 region is CASSSRTLGYEQYF. CDR3 coding DNA: TGTGCCAGCAGCTCCCGGACATTAGGGTACGAGCAGTACTTC.

The gene calls are TRBV15 and TRBJ2-3; 10 nucleotides agree with TRBD2. Trimming took 0 bases from V and 5 from J; bases not matched to a gene: 11. CDR3 size: 18 residues. Germline CDR1 is LNHNV and CDR2 is YYDKDF (reference sequence). CDR3 sequence: CATSRDLRERLAGDTQYF. The CDR3 nucleotides are TGTGCCACCAGCAGAGACCTTAGGGAACGACTAGCGGGAGATACGCAGTATTTT.

For this clone: Other DNA sequences of this sample code for an identical CDR3. The gene calls are TRBV5-1 and TRBJ2-1, with 12 nucleotides matching TRBD2. The CDR3 covers 15 residues. Germline CDR1 and CDR2: SGHRS and YFSETQ. J was trimmed by 9 bases and V by 1 base; bases with no gene match: 5. CDR3 bases: TGCGCCAGCAGCTTGCTAGCGGGAGGGTCAGGTGAGCAGTTCTTC. It specifies CASSLLAGGSGEQFF.

For this clone: The same CDR3 can be traced to other DNA sequences in this sample. This rearrangement joins TRBV19 to TRBJ2-3, with a weak D call TRBD1 (5 bases). Germline loops: CDR1 LNHDA, CDR2 SQIVND (reference sequence). Trimming removed 3 bases from V and 1 base from J, with 8 bases in between. The CDR3 sequence is 14 residues long. CDR3 DNA: TGTGCCAGTAGTATCGACAGTGGCACAGATACGCAGTATTTT. Its translation: CASSIDSGTDTQYF.

The J gene is TRBJ2-1, the V gene TRBV7-3; the match to TRBD1 covers 11 bases. This CDR3 is built from 13 residues. From germline, CDR1 is SGHTA and CDR2 FQGTGA. The J segment lost 7 bases and the V segment lost 8 bases, leaving 4 bases of the junction unmatched. CDR3: CASGQGAGNEQFF. The CDR3 nucleotides read TGTGCCAGCGGACAGGGGGCAGGGAATGAGCAGTTCTTC.

The rearrangement joins TRBV7-2 to TRBJ2-7; 9 bases line up with TRBD2. Germline V gene sequence: CDR1 SGHTA, CDR2 FQGNSA. The V gene end was trimmed by 1 base and the J gene end by 6 bases; junction bases not matched to a gene: 7. The CDR3 length is 15 residues. The CDR3 reads CASSLGFLAGVEQYF. DNA of the CDR3: TGTGCCAGCAGCTTAGGATTTTTAGCGGGAGTCGAGCAGTACTTC.

The rearrangement links TRBV4-3 to TRBJ2-1, with D possibly matching TRBD2 (6 bases). Trimming took off 0 bases at V and 3 bases at J, with 18 bases between the two ends. Germline CDR1 reads LGHNA; CDR2 reads YSLEER. The CDR3 consists of 18 residues. CDR3 nucleotide sequence: TGCGCCAGCAGCCAAGATTCCAATCGCGGGACCTTCTACAATGAGCAGTTCTTC. Its protein product is CASSQDSNRGTFYNEQFF.

The CDR3 spells CASSLQGKNIQYF. The CDR3 DNA reads TGTGCCAGCAGTCTACAGGGGAAAAACATTCAGTACTTC. The chain couples TRBV27 to TRBJ2-4; TRBD1 agrees at 7 bases. CDR1 and CDR2 (germline): MNHEY, SMNVEV (reference sequence). Trimming took 5 bases from V and 4 from J; bases not matched to a gene: 2. This CDR3 comprises 13 residues.